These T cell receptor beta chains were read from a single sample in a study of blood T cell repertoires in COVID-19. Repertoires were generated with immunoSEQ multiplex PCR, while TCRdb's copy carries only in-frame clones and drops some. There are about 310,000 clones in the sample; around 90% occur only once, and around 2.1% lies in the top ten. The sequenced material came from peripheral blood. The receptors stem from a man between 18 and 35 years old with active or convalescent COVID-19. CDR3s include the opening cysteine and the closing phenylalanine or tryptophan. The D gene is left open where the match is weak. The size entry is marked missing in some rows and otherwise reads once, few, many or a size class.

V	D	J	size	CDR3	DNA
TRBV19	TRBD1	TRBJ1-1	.	CASSRGTGIEAFF	TGTGCCAGTAGCAGGGGGACAGGTATTGAAGCTTTCTTT
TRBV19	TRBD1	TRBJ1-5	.	CASRLLTGTVYQPQHF	TGTGCCAGTCGCCTCCTAACAGGGACAGTTTATCAGCCCCAGCATTTT
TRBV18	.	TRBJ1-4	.	CASSRRTATNEKLFF	TGTGCCAGCTCGCGAAGGACAGCAACTAATGAAAAACTGTTTTTT
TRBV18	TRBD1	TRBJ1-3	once	CASSPGQARSGNTIYF	TGTGCCAGCTCACCAGGACAGGCCCGCTCTGGAAACACCATATATTTT
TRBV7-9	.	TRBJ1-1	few	CASSSSGPEAFF	TGTGCCAGCAGCTCGAGCGGTCCCGAAGCTTTCTTT
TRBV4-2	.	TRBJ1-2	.	CASSRGQPYGYTF	TGTGCCAGCAGCCGCGGGCAGCCCTATGGCTACACCTTC
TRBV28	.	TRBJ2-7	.	CASSFRGITYEQYF	TGTGCCAGCAGTTTTCGTGGCATAACCTACGAGCAGTACTTC
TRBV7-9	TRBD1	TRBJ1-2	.	CASGEKPGQRNYGYTF	TGTGCCAGCGGGGAAAAACCGGGACAGAGAAACTATGGCTACACCTTC
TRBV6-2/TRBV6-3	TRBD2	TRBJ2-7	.	CASSYSAGGTYEQYF	TGTGCCAGCAGTTACTCGGCGGGGGGAACCTACGAGCAGTACTTC
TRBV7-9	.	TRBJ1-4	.	CASSSLAEGGEKLFF	TGTGCCAGCAGTAGTCTAGCAGAGGGTGGTGAAAAACTGTTTTTT
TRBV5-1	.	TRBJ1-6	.	CASSLLYTNSPLHF	TGCGCCAGCAGCTTGTTGTACACTAATTCACCCCTCCACTTT
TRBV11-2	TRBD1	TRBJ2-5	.	CASSLVGQPVLTGFNQYF	TGTGCCAGCAGCTTAGTCGGCCAACCCGTGCTGACAGGGTTTAACCAGTACTTC
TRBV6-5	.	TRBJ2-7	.	CASRHPRSEQYF	TGTGCCAGCAGACACCCGAGGAGCGAGCAGTACTTC
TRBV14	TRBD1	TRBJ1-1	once	CASSPTGGSIEAFF	TGTGCCAGCAGCCCAACAGGGGGGAGTATAGAAGCTTTCTTT
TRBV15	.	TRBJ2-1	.	CATSRGAPNAPPYNEQFF	TGTGCCACCAGCAGAGGGGCCCCTAACGCCCCACCCTACAATGAGCAGTTCTTC
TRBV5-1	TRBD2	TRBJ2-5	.	CASSSAASGGLREETQYF	TGCGCCAGCAGCTCAGCCGCTAGCGGGGGGCTCAGGGAAGAGACCCAGTACTTC
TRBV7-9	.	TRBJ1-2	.	CASSSVLVTVNPSLNGYTF	TGTGCCAGCAGCTCCGTCCTCGTCACAGTCAACCCCTCGTTAAACGGCTACACCTTC
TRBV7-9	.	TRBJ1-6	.	CASRNKGGRVDSPLHF	TGTGCCAGCCGCAATAAGGGGGGGCGCGTGGATTCACCCCTCCACTTT
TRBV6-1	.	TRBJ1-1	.	CASSEAHTNTEAFF	TGTGCCAGCAGTGAAGCGCACACGAACACTGAAGCTTTCTTT
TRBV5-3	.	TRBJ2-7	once	CARRWETVMSVRSYEQYF	TGTGCCAGAAGATGGGAGACGGTGATGTCTGTTCGATCCTACGAGCAGTACTTC
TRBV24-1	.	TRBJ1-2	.	CATSDSGDGYTF	TGTGCCACCAGTGATTCAGGGGATGGCTACACCTTC
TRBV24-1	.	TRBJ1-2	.	CATSDGGGYTF	TGTGCCACCAGTGATGGAGGTGGCTACACCTTC
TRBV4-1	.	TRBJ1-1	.	CASSQDGGGAKAFF	TGCGCCAGCAGCCAAGATGGGGGGGGAGCCAAAGCTTTCTTT
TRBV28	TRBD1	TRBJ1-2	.	CASTKQQGAYGYTF	TGTGCCAGCACGAAACAACAGGGGGCTTACGGCTACACCTTC
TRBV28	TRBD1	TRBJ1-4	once	CASSPRGRVGEKLFF	TGTGCCAGCAGTCCGAGGGGGCGAGTGGGTGAAAAACTGTTTTTT
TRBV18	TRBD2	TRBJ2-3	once	CASSSLTSGGGDTQYF	TGTGCCAGCTCATCGCTGACTAGCGGGGGGGGAGATACGCAGTATTTT
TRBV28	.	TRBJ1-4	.	CASKVFGGGREKLFF	TGTGCCAGCAAAGTATTTGGGGGAGGTCGTGAAAAACTGTTTTTT
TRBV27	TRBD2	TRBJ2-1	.	CASKETSGRKQFF	TGTGCCAGCAAGGAGACTAGCGGGCGGAAGCAGTTCTTC
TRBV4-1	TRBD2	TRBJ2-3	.	CASSQPPSVAGVADTQYF	TGCGCCAGCAGCCAACCTCCCTCGGTAGCGGGAGTAGCAGATACGCAGTATTTT
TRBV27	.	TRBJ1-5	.	CASSFLSNQPQHF	TGTGCCAGCAGTTTCCTAAGCAATCAGCCCCAGCATTTT
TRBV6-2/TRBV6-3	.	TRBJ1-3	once	CASNPAPSSGNTIYF	TGTGCCAGCAACCCGGCCCCCAGCTCTGGAAACACCATATATTTT
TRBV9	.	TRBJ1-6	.	CASSSSMGTTSPLHF	TGTGCCAGCAGCTCAAGTATGGGCACAACTTCACCCCTCCACTTT
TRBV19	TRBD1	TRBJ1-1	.	CASSHRDRALNTEAFF	TGTGCCAGTAGTCACCGGGACAGGGCCCTTAACACTGAAGCTTTCTTT
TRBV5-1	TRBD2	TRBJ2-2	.	CASCASGTFSGELFF	TGCGCCAGCTGTGCTAGCGGGACTTTTTCCGGGGAGCTGTTTTTT
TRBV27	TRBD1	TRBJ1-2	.	CASSSPGQGTYGYTF	TGTGCCAGCAGTTCACCGGGACAGGGCACCTATGGCTACACCTTC
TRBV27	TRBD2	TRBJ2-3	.	CASSFTSGYTDTQYF	TGTGCCAGCAGTTTTACTAGCGGGTACACAGATACGCAGTATTTT
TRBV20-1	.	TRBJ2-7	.	CSAATYEQYF	TGCAGTGCCGCTACCTACGAGCAGTACTTC
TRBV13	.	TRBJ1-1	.	CASSFSRTMNTEAFF	TGTGCCAGCAGCTTCTCCCGGACAATGAACACTGAAGCTTTCTTT
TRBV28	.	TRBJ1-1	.	CASSSGFLEAFF	TGTGCCAGCAGTTCCGGGTTCTTGGAAGCTTTCTTT
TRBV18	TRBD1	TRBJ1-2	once	CASSPVQQPGQGYGYTF	TGTGCCAGCTCACCGGTCCAGCAGCCCGGACAGGGCTATGGCTACACCTTC
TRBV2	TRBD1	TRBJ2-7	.	CAGSGGSYEQYF	TGTGCCGGGTCAGGGGGATCCTACGAGCAGTACTTC
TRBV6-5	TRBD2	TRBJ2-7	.	CASSLGLASYEQYF	TGTGCCAGCAGTTTAGGACTAGCCTCCTACGAGCAGTACTTC
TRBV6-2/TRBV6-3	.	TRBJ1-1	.	CASSGVVIEAFF	TGTGCCAGCAGCGGAGTCGTTATTGAAGCTTTCTTT
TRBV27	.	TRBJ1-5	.	CASSPGQYSNQPQHF	TGTGCCAGCAGTCCCGGACAGTATAGCAATCAGCCCCAGCATTTT
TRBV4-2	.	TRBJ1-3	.	CASSQAPGVSGNTIYF	TGTGCCAGCAGCCAAGCCCCAGGGGTTAGTGGAAACACCATATATTTT
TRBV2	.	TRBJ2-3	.	CASSGGVRSTDTQYF	TGTGCCAGCAGTGGGGGCGTACGTAGCACAGATACGCAGTATTTT
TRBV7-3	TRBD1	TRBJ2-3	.	CASSLVGTGGTDTQYF	TGTGCCAGCAGCTTAGTGGGGACAGGGGGTACAGATACGCAGTATTTT
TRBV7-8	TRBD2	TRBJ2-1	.	CASSQPRGGYNEQFF	TGTGCCAGCAGCCAACCCCGGGGGGGCTACAATGAGCAGTTCTTC
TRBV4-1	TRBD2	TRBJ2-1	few	CASSLRARGGPGYNEQFF	TGCGCCAGCAGCCTCCGGGCTCGCGGGGGGCCGGGGTACAATGAGCAGTTCTTC
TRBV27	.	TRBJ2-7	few	CASSPGTVSYEQYF	TGTGCCAGCAGTCCTGGGACTGTATCCTACGAGCAGTACTTC
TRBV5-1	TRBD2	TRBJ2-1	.	CASSYSGRRDEQFF	TGCGCCAGCAGCTACAGCGGGAGACGAGATGAGCAGTTCTTC
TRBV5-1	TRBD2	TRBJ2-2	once	CASSLILAGVPTGELFF	TGCGCCAGCAGCTTGATCCTAGCGGGAGTACCCACCGGGGAGCTGTTTTTT
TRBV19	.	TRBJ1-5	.	CASSLISGDNQPQHF	TGTGCCAGTAGCCTGATTTCGGGGGACAATCAGCCCCAGCATTTT
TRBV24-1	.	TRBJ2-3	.	CATRSNPGTQYF	TGTGCCACCAGGTCAAACCCGGGTACGCAGTATTTT
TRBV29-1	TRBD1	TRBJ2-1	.	CSADSGQVVNEQFF	TGCAGCGCTGACTCCGGACAGGTGGTTAATGAGCAGTTCTTC
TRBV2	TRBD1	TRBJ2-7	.	CASRDRGSYEQYF	TGTGCCAGCAGGGACAGGGGTTCCTACGAGCAGTACTTC
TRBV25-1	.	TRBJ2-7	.	CASSDRTDVNEQYF	TGTGCCAGCAGTGACCGGACAGACGTCAACGAGCAGTACTTC
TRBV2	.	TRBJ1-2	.	CASSLIANYGYTF	TGTGCCAGCAGTCTTATTGCTAACTATGGCTACACCTTC
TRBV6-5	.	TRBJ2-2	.	CASVQENTGELFF	TGTGCCAGCGTGCAGGAGAACACCGGGGAGCTGTTTTTT